Below, 22 T cell receptor beta chains from the same sample are listed, as sequenced in a study of blood T cells in healthy people across ages. Through a sample-barcoded 5' primer and a J-beta primer mix, a second PCR was run for roughly 6 to 12 cycles. TCRdb re-derived calls from the 5' RACE reads in MiXCR, one entry per CDR3 protein. The sample records 1.5 million to 1.8 million distinct CDR3 sequences, 35% to 45% being singletons. Sequencing used blood. These receptor sequences come from a woman between 18 and 29 years old in good health.

The chain joins TRBV2 to TRBJ1-2, with no clear D. This CDR3 is built from 13 residues. The germline CDR1 and CDR2 sequences are SNHLY and FYNNEI. V lost 0 bases to trimming and J lost 8 bases, with 10 bases between them. The CDR3, as DNA: TGTGCCAGCAGTGAAGCCTGGCATAAAGGCTACACCTTC. Translated, it gives CASSEAWHKGYTF.

There are many counts of this clonotype. The chain joins TRBV11-2 to TRBJ2-1, with 9 bases fitting TRBD2. Losses at the gene ends were 0 bases for V and 3 bases for J; bases not matched to a gene: 3. Germline-derived CDR1 and CDR2 are SGHAT and FQNNGV. This CDR3 comprises 16 residues. The CDR3 nucleotides read TGTGCCAGCAGCTTAGATCCAGCGGGGGGCTACAATGAGCAGTTCTTC. Its translation: CASSLDPAGGYNEQFF.

This clonotype came up a few times. V is TRBV20-1 and J is TRBJ2-5, with 10 bases matching TRBD2. J gave up 5 bases and V 6 bases, and 6 bases lay outside the gene matches. Germline assignment: CDR1 DFQATT and CDR2 SNEGSKA (reference sequence). CDR3 length: 13 amino acids. CDR3 amino acids: CSARTSGMETQYF. The DNA for the CDR3 is TGCAGTGCCAGAACTAGCGGGATGGAGACCCAGTACTTC.

This clonotype was observed a few times. V is TRBV12-3 or TRBV12-4 and J is TRBJ1-2, with D maybe TRBD1 (5 bases). The V end lost 5 bases, the J end lost 8 bases, and 12 bases lay between the germline ends. The CDR3 is 12 residues long. The CDR3 DNA sequence: TGTGCCAGCAGTCGAGGGGTGCAAGGCTACACCTTC. It translates to CASSRGVQGYTF.

This chain connects TRBV6-5 to TRBJ1-5; D is unclear. Germline CDR1 reads MNHEY; CDR2 reads SVGAGI. V was shortened by 4 bases and J by 2 bases, with 6 bases between the two germline ends. CDR3 length equals 13 residues. CDR3 nucleotide sequence: TGTGCCAGCAGTTCTGTTCGCAATCAGCCCCAGCATTTT. Translating it yields CASSSVRNQPQHF.

The CDR3 DNA reads as TGTGCCAGCTCACGCGGACGACAGGGGAACACTGAAGCTTTCTTT. Translation: CASSRGRQGNTEAFF. This chain links TRBV18 with TRBJ1-1, with 7 bases aligning to TRBD1. With V trimmed by 4 bases and J by 1 base, 6 bases remained unmatched. This CDR3 region has 15 residues. The germline V gene has CDR1 KGHSH and CDR2 LQKENI.

V and J are TRBV10-3 and TRBJ2-7; no definite D call. The V gene lost 6 bases and the J gene lost 0 bases, with 12 bases spanning the gap. This CDR3 has 14 amino acids. Germline CDR1 and CDR2: ENHRY and SYGVKD. CDR3 loop: CAIRPGRSSYEQYF. The CDR3 nucleotides are TGTGCCATCAGGCCAGGCAGGAGCTCCTACGAGCAGTACTTC.

V is TRBV13 and J is TRBJ2-3; no definite D call. CDR1 and CDR2 (germline): PRHDT, FYEKMQ (reference sequence). The CDR3 has 13 residues. Trimming cost V 1 base and J 2 bases, with 4 bases left between them. This CDR3 reads CASSLEHTDTQYF. CDR3 DNA sequence: TGTGCCAGCAGCTTAGAACACACAGATACGCAGTATTTT.

This sequence joins TRBV4-2 and TRBJ2-1, with TRBD2 matching 7 bases. CDR3 length equals 17 residues. CDR1 LGHNA and CDR2 YNFKEQ come from the germline V gene. With V trimmed by 0 bases and J by 8 bases, 13 bases remained unmatched. The CDR3 bases are TGTGCCAGCAGCCAAGATAAGAGCGGGACCCCTCGGGATGAGCAGTTCTTC. It encodes CASSQDKSGTPRDEQFF.

This clonotype appeared a few times. This rearrangement joins TRBV20-1 to TRBJ2-1; a possible D gene is TRBD2 (6 bases). In germline, CDR1 is DFQATT, CDR2 SNEGSKA (reference sequence). CDR3 length: 16 residues. The ends were cut back, 0 bases at V and 7 bases at J, with 19 bases in the middle. The CDR3, as DNA: TGCAGTGCTAGAGATGGTGGGGGGACCGGATTAAATGAGCAGTTCTTC. It translates to CSARDGGGTGLNEQFF.

This clonotype was seen just once. This chain links TRBV27 with TRBJ2-1; D gene unclear. Germline V gene data show CDR1 as MNHEY and CDR2 as SMNVEV (reference sequence). V was trimmed by 6 bases and J by 5 bases, leaving 14 bases between them. The CDR3 is made up of 14 amino acids. This CDR3 reads CASRQLGRNNEQFF. The CDR3 DNA is TGTGCCAGCAGGCAACTCGGACGGAACAATGAGCAGTTCTTC.

V gene TRBV20-1 combines with J gene TRBJ2-1; the match to TRBD1 covers 9 bases. The CDR3 length is 15 residues. Germline CDR1 is DFQATT and CDR2 is SNEGSKA (reference sequence). The J segment lost 1 base and the V segment lost 3 bases, leaving 4 bases of the junction unmatched. The CDR3 spells CSARAGTGSYNEQFF. The CDR3 DNA reads TGCAGTGCTAGGGCCGGGACAGGGTCCTACAATGAGCAGTTCTTC.

This clonotype was picked up a small number of times. The chain uses TRBV29-1 and TRBJ1-2; maybe TRBD1 (6 bases). Germline V gives CDR1 SQVTM, CDR2 ANQGSEA. Trimming took off 7 bases at V and 4 bases at J, with 13 bases between the two ends. The CDR3 has 12 residues. The CDR3 is CSAGGGSYGYTF. The CDR3 DNA reads TGCAGCGCCGGGGGCGGCAGCTATGGCTACACCTTC. Complete variable domain (other parts from reference TRBV29-1 and TRBJ1-2): SAVISQKPSRDICQRGTSLTIQCQVDSQVTMMFWYRQQPGQSLTLIATANQGSEATYESGFVIDKFPISRPNLTFSTLTVSNMSPEDSSIYLCSAGGGSYGYTFGSGTRLTVV.

The CDR3 DNA reads as TGCGCCAGCAGCTTGCCCCTCCGCGGGATTACTAACTATGGCTACACCTTC. This gives the protein CASSLPLRGITNYGYTF. The gene calls are TRBV5-1 and TRBJ1-2; D unresolved. The CDR3 extends over 17 amino acids. With 1 base removed from V and 0 bases from J, the gap between germline ends came to 16 bases. Germline CDR1 reads SGHRS; CDR2 reads YFSETQ.

The genes are TRBV10-3 and TRBJ2-7; TRBD1 matches at 7 bases. J was trimmed by 2 bases and V by 3 bases; bases with no gene match: 7. The CDR3 has 15 residues. Germline CDR1 reads ENHRY; CDR2 reads SYGVKD. The CDR3, as DNA: TGTGCCATCAGTGATAGGGACAGACAAACCTACGAGCAGTACTTC. This gives the protein CAISDRDRQTYEQYF.

This clonotype occurred once. The germline gene is not matched at one end of the junction; a read error may be the cause. The chain has TRBV6-5 and TRBJ1-6, with 8 bases that match TRBD1. CDR1 MNHEY and CDR2 SVGAGI come from the germline V gene. This CDR3 region has 16 residues. The CDR3 DNA sequence: TGTGCCAGCAGTTACTCTGGACAGGGCAATAATTCACCCATCCACTTT. Amino acid sequence: CASSYSGQGNNSPIHF.

This clonotype was seen only a few times. The chain joins TRBV7-6 to TRBJ2-4, with D hard to call. The J call is in doubt because the DNA end fits TRBJ2-7 better. Germline V gene data show CDR1 as SGHVS and CDR2 as FNYEAQ. CDR3 length: 15 amino acids. The chain's CDR3 is CASSLASAATYEQYF. The CDR3 DNA reads TGTGCCAGCAGCTTAGCATCGGCCGCTACCTACGAGCAGTACTTC.

The J gene is TRBJ1-2, the V gene TRBV19; D ambiguous. The germline gives CDR1 LNHDA, CDR2 SQIVND (reference sequence). The CDR3 consists of 14 residues. Trimming took 5 bases from V and 4 from J, leaving 14 bases between them. The DNA for the CDR3 is TGTGCCAGTAGTGAGACGGCAGCTTCCTATGGCTACACCTTC. Amino acids: CASSETAASYGYTF.

The sample holds a few counts of this clonotype. The chain recombines TRBV6-5 with TRBJ2-1, with D hard to call. The CDR3 runs 12 residues. Per the germline V gene, CDR1 is MNHEY and CDR2 is SVGAGI. The V end lost 8 bases, the J end lost 12 bases, and 17 bases lay between the germline ends. For the CDR3, the DNA is TGTGCCAGCGGACCCTTTGGGTCCATGCAGTTCTTC. This codes for CASGPFGSMQFF.

This chain links TRBV20-1 with TRBJ1-6; D is undetermined. The CDR3 totals 16 residues. The V gene's germline CDR1 is DFQATT and CDR2 SNEGSKA (reference sequence). Trimming pared 0 bases from V and 0 bases from J, leaving 9 bases between. The CDR3 spells CSARDVVSSYNSPLHF. Written as DNA, the CDR3 is TGCAGTGCTAGAGATGTTGTGAGCTCCTATAATTCACCCCTCCACTTT.

As DNA, the CDR3 is TGTGCCAGCAGTGAAGTTAGTGATGAGCAGTTCTTC. Its translation: CASSEVSDEQFF. The chain uses TRBV25-1 and TRBJ2-1, with D uncertain. V lost 2 bases, J lost 8 bases, and 7 bases lay in between. This CDR3 has 12 amino acids. Germline-derived CDR1 and CDR2 are MGHDK and SYGVNS. The variable domain in full, completed from reference TRBV25-1 and TRBJ2-1, reads EADIYQTPRYLVIGTGKKITLECSQTMGHDKMYWYQQDPGMELHLIHYSYGVNSTEKGDLSSESTVSRIRTEHFPLTLESARPSHTSQYLCASSEVSDEQFFGPGTRLTVL.

In its sample, this clonotype was seen a few times. V is TRBV5-1 and J is TRBJ2-3, with TRBD1 matching over 9 bases. CDR3 length equals 17 residues. CDR1 and CDR2 (germline): SGHRS, YFSETQ. The V segment lost 5 bases and the J segment 3 bases; nucleotides outside the gene matches: 13. CDR3 DNA: TGCGCCAGCAGGTCTCCTCCGGGACAGGGTGCGACAGATACGCAGTATTTT. Translating it yields CASRSPPGQGATDTQYF.